The T cell receptor beta chain described here comes from a study of cytomegalovirus exposure and HLA in healthy donors. Study-wide context: As released early, the data held 80 million to 90 million unique TCRs from HLA-typed donors.

Between the trimmed V and J ends, which lost 1 base and 3 bases, there was a span of 13 bases. The CDR3 consists of 15 residues. Germline loops: CDR1 SNHLY, CDR2 FYNNEI. Vbeta (60) and Jbeta (13) primers were used in the PCR. In the original processing: Later work found 65 million to 85 million unique TCR beta chains, with some 11 million shared. The repertoire was sequenced with immunoSEQ multiplex PCR; TCRdb's copy has only in-frame clones and lacks some. The V and J calls and clone size come from that table; D and trimming were worked out from the DNA. This table holds about 130,000 clones, about 80% found once.

The gene calls are TRBV2 and TRBJ2-7, with D possibly matching TRBD1 (6 bases). The source is a man aged 25-45 years in good health and CMV-seropositive. Specimen: PBMCs. CDR3 in amino acids: CASSEGTVTIYEQYF. As DNA, the CDR3 is TGTGCCAGCAGTGAAGGGACAGTGACGATCTACGAGCAGTACTTC. The full variable domain, its missing parts supplied by reference TRBV2 and TRBJ2-7, is EPEVTQTPSHQVTQMGQEVILRCVPISNHLYFYWYRQILGQKVEFLVSFYNNEISEKSEIFDDQFSVERPDGSNFTLKIRSTKLEDSAMYFCASSEGTVTIYEQYFGPGTRLTVT.